This TCR beta chain was found in a study of blood T cells in healthy people across ages. The CDR3 runs to 14 residues. V was pared by 1 base and J by 1 base, with 8 bases between. Germline V CDR1 and CDR2: DFQATT, SNEGSKA (reference sequence). This clonotype was found a few times. A second PCR of about 6 to 11 cycles used a sample-barcoded 5' primer and a J-beta primer mix. TCRdb fed the 5' RACE reads into MiXCR, producing one record per CDR3 protein. The sample lists about 730,000 distinct CDR3 sequences; 43% were seen once. Sequenced material: blood. V is TRBV20-1 and J is TRBJ1-5; D may be TRBD1 (5 bases). The receptor was derived from a woman aged 55-75 years in good health. The CDR3 DNA reads as TGCAGTGCTAGAGGTGGGGCCAGCAATCAGCCCCAGCATTTT. It encodes CSARGGASNQPQHF.